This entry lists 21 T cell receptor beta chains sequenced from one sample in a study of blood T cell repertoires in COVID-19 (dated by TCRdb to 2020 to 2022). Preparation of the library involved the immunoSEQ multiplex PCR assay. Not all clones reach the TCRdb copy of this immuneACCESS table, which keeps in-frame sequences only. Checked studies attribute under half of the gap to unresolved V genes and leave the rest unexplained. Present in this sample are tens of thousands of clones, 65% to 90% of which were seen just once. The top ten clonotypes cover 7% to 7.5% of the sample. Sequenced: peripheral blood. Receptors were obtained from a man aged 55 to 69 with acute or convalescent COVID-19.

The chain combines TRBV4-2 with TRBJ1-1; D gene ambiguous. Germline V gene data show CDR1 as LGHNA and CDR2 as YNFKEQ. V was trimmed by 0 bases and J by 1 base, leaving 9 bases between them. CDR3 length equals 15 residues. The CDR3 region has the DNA TGTGCCAGCAGCCAAGAAATCTACCGGAACACTGAAGCTTTCTTT. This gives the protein CASSQEIYRNTEAFF.

The CDR3 sequence is CATSRIQGSRAYEQYF. Written as DNA, the CDR3 is TGTGCCACCAGCAGAATCCAGGGGAGCAGGGCCTACGAGCAGTACTTC. The rearrangement joins TRBV15 to TRBJ2-7; the D gene is possibly TRBD1 (6 bases). Between the trimmed V and J ends, which lost 2 bases and 2 bases, there was a span of 16 bases. CDR1 LNHNV and CDR2 YYDKDF come from the germline V gene (reference sequence). This CDR3 has 16 residues.

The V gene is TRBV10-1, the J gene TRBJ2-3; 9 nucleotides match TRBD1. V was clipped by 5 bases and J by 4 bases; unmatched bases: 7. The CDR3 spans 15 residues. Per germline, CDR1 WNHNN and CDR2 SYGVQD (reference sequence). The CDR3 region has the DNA TGCGCCAGCAGTCTGGGACAGGGTGGGTCAGATACGCAGTATTTT. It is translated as CASSLGQGGSDTQYF.

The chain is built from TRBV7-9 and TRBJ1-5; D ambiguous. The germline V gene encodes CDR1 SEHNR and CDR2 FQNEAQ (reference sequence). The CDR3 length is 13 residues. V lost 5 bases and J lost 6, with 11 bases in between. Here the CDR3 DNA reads TGTGCCAGCAGCCCCAACGGTCCTCAGCCCCAGCATTTT. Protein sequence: CASSPNGPQPQHF.

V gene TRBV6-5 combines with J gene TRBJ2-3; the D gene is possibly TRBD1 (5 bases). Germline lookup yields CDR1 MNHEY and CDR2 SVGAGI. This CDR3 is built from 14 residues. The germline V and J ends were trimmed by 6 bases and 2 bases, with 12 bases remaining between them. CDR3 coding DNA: TGTGCCAGCAGATGGACAAGTAACACAGATACGCAGTATTTT. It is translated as CASRWTSNTDTQYF.

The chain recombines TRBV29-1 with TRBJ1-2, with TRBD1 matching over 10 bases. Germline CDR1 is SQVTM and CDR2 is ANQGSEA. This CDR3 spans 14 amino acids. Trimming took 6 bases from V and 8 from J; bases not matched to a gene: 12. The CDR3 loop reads CSVGQGIIHDGYTF. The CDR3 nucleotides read TGCAGCGTGGGACAGGGGATTATACATGACGGCTACACCTTC.

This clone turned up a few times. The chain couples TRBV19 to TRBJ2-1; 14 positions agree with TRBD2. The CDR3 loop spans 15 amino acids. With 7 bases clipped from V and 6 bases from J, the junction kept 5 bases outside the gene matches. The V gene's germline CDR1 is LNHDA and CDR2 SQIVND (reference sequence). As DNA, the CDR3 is TGTGCCAGTAAGGGACTAGCGGGAGTAGGCAATGAGCAGTTCTTC. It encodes CASKGLAGVGNEQFF.

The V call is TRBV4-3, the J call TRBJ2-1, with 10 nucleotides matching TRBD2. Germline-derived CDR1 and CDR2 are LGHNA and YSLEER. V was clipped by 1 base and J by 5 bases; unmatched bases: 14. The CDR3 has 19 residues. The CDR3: CASSQALPSVSGGNNEQFF. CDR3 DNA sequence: TGCGCCAGCAGCCAAGCTTTACCAAGTGTTAGCGGGGGGAACAATGAGCAGTTCTTC.

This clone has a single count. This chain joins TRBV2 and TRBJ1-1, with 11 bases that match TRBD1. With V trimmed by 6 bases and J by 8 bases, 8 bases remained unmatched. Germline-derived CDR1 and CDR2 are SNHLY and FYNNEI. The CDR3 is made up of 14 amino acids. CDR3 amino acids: CASSVDRGQVEAFF. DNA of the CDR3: TGTGCCAGCAGCGTGGACAGGGGGCAGGTCGAAGCTTTCTTT.

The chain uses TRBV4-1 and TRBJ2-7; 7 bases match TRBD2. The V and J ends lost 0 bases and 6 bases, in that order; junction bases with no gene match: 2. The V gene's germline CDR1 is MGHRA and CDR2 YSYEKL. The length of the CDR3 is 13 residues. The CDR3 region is CASSQEAGPEQYF. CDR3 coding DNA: TGCGCCAGCAGCCAAGAAGCGGGACCCGAGCAGTACTTC.

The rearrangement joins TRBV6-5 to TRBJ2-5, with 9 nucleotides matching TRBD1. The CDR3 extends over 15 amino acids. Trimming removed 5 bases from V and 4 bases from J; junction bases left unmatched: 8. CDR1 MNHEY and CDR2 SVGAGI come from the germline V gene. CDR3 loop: CASSPGTGKAETQYF. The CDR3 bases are TGTGCCAGCAGTCCCGGGACAGGGAAGGCAGAGACCCAGTACTTC.

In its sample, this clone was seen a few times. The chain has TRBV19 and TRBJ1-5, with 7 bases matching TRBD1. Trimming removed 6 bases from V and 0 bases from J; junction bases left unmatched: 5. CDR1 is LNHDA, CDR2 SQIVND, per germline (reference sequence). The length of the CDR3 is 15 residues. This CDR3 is CASSLGGYSNQPQHF. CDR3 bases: TGTGCCAGTAGCTTAGGGGGCTATAGCAATCAGCCCCAGCATTTT.

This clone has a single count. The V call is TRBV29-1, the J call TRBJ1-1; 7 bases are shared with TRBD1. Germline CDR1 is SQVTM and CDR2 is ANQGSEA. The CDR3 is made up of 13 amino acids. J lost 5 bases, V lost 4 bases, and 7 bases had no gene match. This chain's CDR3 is CSVGGRGQTEAFF. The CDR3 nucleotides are TGCAGCGTTGGAGGTAGGGGGCAAACTGAAGCTTTCTTT.

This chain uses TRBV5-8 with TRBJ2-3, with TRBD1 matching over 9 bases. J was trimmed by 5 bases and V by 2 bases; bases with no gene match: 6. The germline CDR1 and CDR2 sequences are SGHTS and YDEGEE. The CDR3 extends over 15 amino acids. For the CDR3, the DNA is TGTGCCAGCAGCTTTCTGACAGGGGGGGTAGATACGCAGTATTTT. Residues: CASSFLTGGVDTQYF.

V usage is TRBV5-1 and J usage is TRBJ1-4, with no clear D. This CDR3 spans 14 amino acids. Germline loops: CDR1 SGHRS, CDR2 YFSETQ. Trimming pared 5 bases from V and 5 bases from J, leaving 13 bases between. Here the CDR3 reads CASRPFGPNEKLFF. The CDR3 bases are TGCGCCAGCAGACCCTTTGGGCCAAATGAAAAACTGTTTTTT.

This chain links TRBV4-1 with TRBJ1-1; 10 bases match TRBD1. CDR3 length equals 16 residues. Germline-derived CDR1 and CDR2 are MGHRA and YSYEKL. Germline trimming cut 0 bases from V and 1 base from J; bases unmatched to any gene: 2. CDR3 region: CASSQDRTGGNTEAFF. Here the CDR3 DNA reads TGCGCCAGCAGCCAAGATCGGACAGGGGGGAACACTGAAGCTTTCTTT.

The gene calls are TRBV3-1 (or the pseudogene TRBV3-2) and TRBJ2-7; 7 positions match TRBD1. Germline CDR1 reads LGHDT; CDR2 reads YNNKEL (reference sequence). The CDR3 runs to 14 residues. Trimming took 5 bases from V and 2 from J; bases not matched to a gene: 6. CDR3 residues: CASSSPGQTYEQYF. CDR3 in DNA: TGTGCCAGCAGCTCGCCGGGACAGACCTACGAGCAGTACTTC.

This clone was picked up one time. This CDR3 reads CASSGGQVTGELFF. The CDR3 DNA reads TGTGCCAGCAGCGGGGGACAGGTCACCGGGGAGCTGTTTTTT. The genes are TRBV5-5 and TRBJ2-2; TRBD1 matches at 8 bases. The CDR3 runs to 14 residues. The germline gives CDR1 SGHKS, CDR2 YYEKEE (reference sequence). V shed 4 bases, J shed 4 bases, and the junction held 3 bases outside the gene matches.

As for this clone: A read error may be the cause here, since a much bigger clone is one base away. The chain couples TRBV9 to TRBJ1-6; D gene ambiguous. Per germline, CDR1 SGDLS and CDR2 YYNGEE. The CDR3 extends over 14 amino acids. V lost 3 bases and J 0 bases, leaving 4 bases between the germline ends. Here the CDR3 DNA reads TGTGCCAGCAGCGAGAGCTCCTATAATTCACCCCTCCACTTT. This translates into CASSESSYNSPLHF.

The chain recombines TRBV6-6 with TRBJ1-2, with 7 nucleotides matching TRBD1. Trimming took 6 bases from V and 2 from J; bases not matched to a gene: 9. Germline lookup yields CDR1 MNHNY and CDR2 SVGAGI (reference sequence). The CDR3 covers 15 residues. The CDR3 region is CASSSRDSRNYGYTF. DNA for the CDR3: TGTGCCAGCAGCTCCAGGGACAGTCGAAACTATGGCTACACCTTC.

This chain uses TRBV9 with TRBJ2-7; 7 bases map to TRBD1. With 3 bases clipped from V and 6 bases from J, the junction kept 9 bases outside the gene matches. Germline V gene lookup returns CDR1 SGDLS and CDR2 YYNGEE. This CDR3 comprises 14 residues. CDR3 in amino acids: CASSATGTLGEQYF. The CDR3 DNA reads TGTGCCAGCAGCGCGACAGGGACCTTGGGCGAGCAGTACTTC.